The source of this T cell receptor beta chain is a study of T cell responses to AZD1222 COVID-19 vaccine. TCRdb keeps only in-frame clones here, not all; method: immunoSEQ multiplex PCR. The sample has 130,000 or so clones; 90% are singletons. Concerning this clone: Its cognate antigen is unknown.

General observations from the study: Spike-specific TCR repertoires showed rising breadth and depth after two AZD1222 doses. Reportedly, nearly half the spike-specific TCRs target unmutated variant regions. Clonal diversity was possibly underestimated, and white British individuals and females predominated among donors.

Per germline, CDR1 MDHEN and CDR2 SYDVKM. The CDR3 runs 12 residues. V was cut by 11 bases and J by 3 bases, with 11 bases left in between. This TCR derives from an adult in good health. This chain connects TRBV28 to TRBJ1-5; TRBD1 is a possible D gene (5 bases). Sequencing was performed on peripheral blood, taken on day 0 of AZD1222 vaccination. CDR3 in DNA: TGTGCCTCCCGCGGGACCAATCAGCCCCAGCATTTT. It translates to CASRGTNQPQHF.